This entry is about one TCR beta chain. Its specificity is unknown. This sample is drawn from a study of T cells after yellow fever vaccination. By 5'RACE template switching, TCR cDNA was produced, with a universal primer site and UMIs added in the process. TCRdb reprocessed the 5' RACE reads with MiXCR, giving one entry per CDR3 protein. The sample yields 250,000 to 350,000 distinct CDR3 sequences, less than 9.5% seen once. With 6 bases removed from V and 1 base from J, the gap between germline ends came to 12 bases. The CDR3 runs 14 residues. Study results and caveats: Secondary responses were weaker yet peaked faster, day 5 versus 15. After the booster, 96% of CD4 and 75% to 90% of CD8 primary-response clones were re-detected.

This rearrangement joins TRBV12-3 or TRBV12-4 to TRBJ1-1; D perhaps matches TRBD1 (5 bases). This TCR was sampled from a man aged 18 to 30 who received the YFV17D yellow fever vaccine. Material: CD4+ T cells sorted from PBMCs, obtained 5 days after the yellow fever booster vaccination. DNA for the CDR3: TGTGCCAGCAGCGGGGCAGTAAGGAACACTGAAGCTTTCTTT. Translated: CASSGAVRNTEAFF.